This paragraph covers one T cell receptor (beta chain) sequence. The target antigen is unknown. The data belong to a study of T cells in tumors after PD-1 blockade. Sequencing used immunoSEQ multiplex PCR; TCRdb keeps in-frame clones, though not all of them. The profile covers 45,000 or so clones, with around 85% appearing a single time and 8% to 9.5% taken by the ten largest. General study results and limits: Some novel exhausted tumor clones appeared in pre-treatment blood, suggesting peripheral recruitment.

Trimming took 10 bases from V and 3 from J; bases not matched to a gene: 4. Germline V gene sequence: CDR1 SGHKS, CDR2 YYEKEE (reference sequence). This CDR3 spans 13 amino acids. The receptor comes from a human donor with advanced basal cell or squamous cell carcinoma (not recorded which). The rearrangement links TRBV5-5 to TRBJ2-1, with 10 bases lining up with TRBD1. This specimen was PBMCs, taken before anti-PD-1 therapy. The CDR3 nucleotides read TGTGCCGAAGGACAGGGGGTCTACAATGAGCAGTTCTTC. The encoded protein is CAEGQGVYNEQFF.